What follows are 15 T cell receptor beta chains derived from one specimen sequenced in a study of T cell clusters in autoimmune cytopenias. TRB rearrangements were amplified by touch-down multiplex PCR with mixed TRB-A/B primers. TCRdb re-analyzed the multiplex PCR reads; it lists each CDR3 protein once, without DNA. Recorded for this sample: roughly 5,400 distinct CDR3 sequences. Each sample's input was approximately 270 ng genomic DNA, 38,000 or so genome equivalents. The sample was also reused in another study, on T cell repertoires in aging, cancer and after chemotherapy.

The specimen was peripheral blood. These receptors came from a human donor in good health.

The chain employs TRBV5-1 and TRBJ2-5; the TCRdb D gene call, TRBD1, has no DNA to confirm it. This CDR3 has 15 amino acids. CDR1 SGHRS and CDR2 YFSETQ come from the germline V gene. CDR3 in amino acids: CASSYEGGAGETQYF.

Its frequency marks this clonotype as medium-sized. V usage is TRBV27 and J usage is TRBJ1-3; TCRdb's D call, TRBD1, is unchecked because there is no DNA. CDR3 length equals 19 residues. Germline V gene lookup returns CDR1 MNHEY and CDR2 SMNVEV (reference sequence). CDR3 residues: CASSRSRPGDKNSGNTIYF.

CDR3 residues: CASSLRGGQGNQPQHF. The J gene is TRBJ1-5, the V gene TRBV12-3 or TRBV12-4; TCRdb picks TRBD1, but there is no DNA to check that call. CDR3 length: 16 residues.

CDR3: CASSLLSNTEAFF. The chain has TRBV5-1 and TRBJ1-1. The CDR3 extends over 13 amino acids. Germline loops: CDR1 SGHRS, CDR2 YFSETQ.

V and J are TRBV6-1 and TRBJ2-7; TCRdb indicates TRBD1, and absent DNA this call remains unverified. Germline V gene data show CDR1 as MNHNS and CDR2 as SASEGT. The CDR3 is 15 amino acids. CDR3 region: CAKNSPTPNPYEQYF.

Considering frequency, this clonotype is medium-sized. The chain recombines TRBV6-1 with TRBJ2-3; checking the TCRdb D call of TRBD2 is not possible without DNA. Germline V lookup: CDR1 MNHNS, CDR2 SASEGT. This CDR3 spans 15 amino acids. The CDR3: CASSLAGGRTDTQYF.

Frequency places this clonotype as medium-sized. V and J are TRBV27 and TRBJ1-2. CDR3 length equals 14 residues. In germline, CDR1 is MNHEY, CDR2 SMNVEV (reference sequence). The CDR3 loop reads CASSHGGPNYGYTF.

This chain links TRBV20-1 with TRBJ2-3; checking the TCRdb D call of TRBD1 is not possible without DNA. The CDR3 is made up of 15 amino acids. Germline CDR1 is DFQATT and CDR2 is SNEGSKA (reference sequence). The chain's CDR3 is CSASSVTGPTDTQYF.

The chain links TRBV20-1 to TRBJ2-3; TCRdb's D gene call, TRBD2, goes unchecked for lack of DNA. Germline values: CDR1 DFQATT, CDR2 SNEGSKA (reference sequence). This CDR3 has 15 amino acids. CDR3 sequence: CSAIVASGRSDTQYF.

Judged by frequency, this clonotype is medium-sized. The J gene is TRBJ1-5, the V gene TRBV19; TCRdb outputs TRBD1, but without DNA this stays unchecked. The CDR3 contains 14 residues. Germline V gene lookup returns CDR1 LNHDA and CDR2 SQIVND (reference sequence). The CDR3 region is CASSSQETNQPQHF. The whole variable domain, remainder taken from reference TRBV19 and TRBJ1-5, is DGGITQSPKYLFRKEGQNVTLSCEQNLNHDAMYWYRQDPGQGLRLIYYSQIVNDFQKGDIAEGYSVSREKKESFPLTVTSAQKNPTAFYLCASSSQETNQPQHFGDGTRLSIL.

The rearrangement uses TRBV20-1 and TRBJ2-3. CDR1 is DFQATT, CDR2 SNEGSKA, per germline (reference sequence). The CDR3 length is 11 residues. The CDR3 loop is CSASWPDTQYF.

Frequency places this clonotype as medium-sized (0.01 to 0.1%). J is TRBJ1-4 and V is TRBV11-2; TCRdb's assignment of TRBD1 cannot be checked, as there is no DNA. The germline gives CDR1 SGHAT, CDR2 FQNNGV. This CDR3 has 15 residues. The CDR3 is CASSLSGASNEKLFF. The whole variable domain, remainder taken from reference TRBV11-2 and TRBJ1-4, is EAGVAQSPRYKIIEKRQSVAFWCNPISGHATLYWYQQILGQGPKLLIQFQNNGVVDDSQLPKDRFSAERLKGVDSTLKIQPAKLEDSAVYLCASSLSGASNEKLFFGSGTQLSVL.

The CDR3 protein is CASTPGTLNYGYTF. The V gene is TRBV12-3 or TRBV12-4, the J gene TRBJ1-2; TCRdb reports TRBD1, a call that lacks DNA to check it against. The CDR3 has 14 residues.

This clonotype is labeled medium-sized based on frequency. This chain joins TRBV5-4 and TRBJ1-2; the D call of TRBD1 rests on TCRdb alone, since no DNA is present to check it. CDR3 length: 17 residues. CDR1 is SGHNT and CDR2 is YYREEE in the germline V gene (reference sequence). The CDR3 here is CASSSQPAGQGVSGYTF.

The chain joins TRBV7-2 to TRBJ2-1. Germline-derived CDR1 and CDR2 are SGHTA and FQGNSA. The CDR3 is made up of 12 amino acids. This CDR3 reads CASGDKYNEQFF.